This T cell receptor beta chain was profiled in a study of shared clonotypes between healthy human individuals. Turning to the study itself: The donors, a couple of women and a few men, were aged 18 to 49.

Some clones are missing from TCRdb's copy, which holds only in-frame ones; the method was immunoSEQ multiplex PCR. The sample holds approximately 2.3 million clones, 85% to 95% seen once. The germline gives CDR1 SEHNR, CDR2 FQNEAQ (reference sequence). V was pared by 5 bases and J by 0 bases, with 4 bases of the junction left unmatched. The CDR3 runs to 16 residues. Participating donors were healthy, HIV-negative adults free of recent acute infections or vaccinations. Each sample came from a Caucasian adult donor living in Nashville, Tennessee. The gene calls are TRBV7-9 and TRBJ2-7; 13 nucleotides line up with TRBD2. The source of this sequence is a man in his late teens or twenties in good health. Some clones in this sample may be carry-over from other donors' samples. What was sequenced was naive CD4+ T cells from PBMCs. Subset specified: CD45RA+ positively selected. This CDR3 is CASSVWTSGSSYEQYF. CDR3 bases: TGTGCCAGCAGCGTATGGACTAGCGGGAGCTCCTACGAGCAGTACTTC.